A selection of T cell receptor beta chains follows, all from one sample in a study of blood T cell repertoires in COVID-19. Method: immunoSEQ multiplex PCR; TCRdb's copy keeps in-frame clones and lacks some. The sample holds about 110,000 clones, approximately 76% seen once. The sequenced sample was peripheral blood. These receptors were collected from a woman in her 70s with acute or convalescent COVID-19. CDR3s include the opening cysteine and the closing phenylalanine or tryptophan. Fields, in order: V gene, clone size, J gene, D gene, CDR3 protein, CDR3 DNA. D genes are given only for firm matches. Part of the rows lack a size; the others show once, few, many or a class for expanded clones.

V gene: TRBV30
clone size: -
J gene: TRBJ1-5
D gene: -
CDR3 protein: CAWSVSLNQPQHF
CDR3 DNA: TGTGCCTGGAGTGTCTCCTTAAATCAGCCCCAGCATTTT

V gene: TRBV19
clone size: -
J gene: TRBJ1-4
D gene: TRBD1
CDR3 protein: CASSPVTGSNEKLFF
CDR3 DNA: TGTGCCAGTAGTCCAGTGACAGGGTCTAATGAAAAACTGTTTTTT

V gene: TRBV5-4
clone size: -
J gene: TRBJ2-5
D gene: -
CDR3 protein: CASSLAYGETQYF
CDR3 DNA: TGTGCCAGCAGCTTGGCCTACGGGGAGACCCAGTACTTC

V gene: TRBV30
clone size: -
J gene: TRBJ1-2
D gene: TRBD1
CDR3 protein: CAWRIGGVGGYTF
CDR3 DNA: TGTGCCTGGAGGATAGGGGGCGTCGGTGGCTACACCTTC

V gene: TRBV5-1
clone size: -
J gene: TRBJ2-3
D gene: TRBD1
CDR3 protein: CASSSGWDRGTDTQYF
CDR3 DNA: TGCGCCAGCAGCTCCGGTTGGGACAGGGGGACAGATACGCAGTATTTT

V gene: TRBV7-9
clone size: -
J gene: TRBJ1-1
D gene: -
CDR3 protein: CASSLATGMNTEAFF
CDR3 DNA: TGTGCCAGCAGCTTAGCGACAGGTATGAACACTGAAGCTTTCTTT

V gene: TRBV28
clone size: -
J gene: TRBJ1-1
D gene: -
CDR3 protein: CASRGRSYTEAFF
CDR3 DNA: TGTGCCAGCCGAGGGAGGTCGTACACTGAAGCTTTCTTT

V gene: TRBV6-5
clone size: many
J gene: TRBJ1-2
D gene: -
CDR3 protein: CASWGGSGRVGGYTF
CDR3 DNA: TGTGCCAGCTGGGGGGGGTCGGGACGCGTAGGCGGCTACACCTTC

V gene: TRBV19
clone size: once
J gene: TRBJ2-1
D gene: -
CDR3 protein: CASSIDRGFYNEQFF
CDR3 DNA: TGTGCCAGTAGTATAGACAGGGGATTCTACAATGAGCAGTTCTTC

V gene: TRBV6-4
clone size: -
J gene: TRBJ2-5
D gene: TRBD2
CDR3 protein: CASREGLNSKETQYF
CDR3 DNA: TGTGCCAGCAGGGAGGGACTAAATTCCAAAGAGACCCAGTACTTC

V gene: TRBV28
clone size: -
J gene: TRBJ2-3
D gene: -
CDR3 protein: CASTSTDTQYF
CDR3 DNA: TGTGCCAGCACTAGCACAGATACGCAGTATTTT

V gene: TRBV6-6
clone size: -
J gene: TRBJ1-6
D gene: -
CDR3 protein: CASSIQARGGSPLHF
CDR3 DNA: TGTGCCAGCAGTATACAGGCCAGGGGCGGTTCACCCCTCCACTTT

V gene: TRBV12-5
clone size: -
J gene: TRBJ2-4
D gene: -
CDR3 protein: CASEASGAKNIQYF
CDR3 DNA: TGTGCTAGTGAAGCGTCAGGGGCCAAAAACATTCAGTACTTC

V gene: TRBV11-2
clone size: -
J gene: TRBJ2-3
D gene: TRBD1
CDR3 protein: CASSPRQGTSTDTQYF
CDR3 DNA: TGTGCCAGCAGCCCCAGACAGGGAACTAGCACAGATACGCAGTATTTT

V gene: TRBV5-1
clone size: few
J gene: TRBJ2-7
D gene: TRBD2
CDR3 protein: CPRLRLWGGRGGQQYF
CDR3 DNA: TGCCCCCGTTTGCGCCTTTGGGGGGGCCGGGGGGGGCAGCAGTACTTC

V gene: TRBV5-1
clone size: -
J gene: TRBJ2-5
D gene: TRBD1
CDR3 protein: CASSLGQGEQTQYF
CDR3 DNA: TGCGCCAGCAGCTTGGGACAGGGCGAGCAGACCCAGTACTTC

V gene: TRBV27
clone size: -
J gene: TRBJ1-2
D gene: -
CDR3 protein: CASKTENYGYTF
CDR3 DNA: TGTGCCAGTAAGACAGAGAACTATGGCTACACCTTC

V gene: TRBV7-9
clone size: -
J gene: TRBJ1-1
D gene: TRBD1
CDR3 protein: CAFNRGEGTEAFF
CDR3 DNA: TGTGCCTTTAACAGGGGGGAGGGCACTGAAGCTTTCTTT

V gene: TRBV27
clone size: -
J gene: TRBJ2-7
D gene: -
CDR3 protein: CASSLGGGRSSYEQYF
CDR3 DNA: TGTGCCAGCAGTTTAGGGGGAGGACGTTCTTCCTACGAGCAGTACTTC

V gene: TRBV9
clone size: -
J gene: TRBJ1-2
D gene: -
CDR3 protein: CASSVEGAVFSGYTF
CDR3 DNA: TGTGCCAGCAGCGTTGAGGGTGCGGTGTTCAGCGGCTACACCTTC

V gene: TRBV28
clone size: -
J gene: TRBJ1-1
D gene: -
CDR3 protein: CASTTRFDRPNTEAFF
CDR3 DNA: TGTGCCAGCACCACCCGTTTCGACAGGCCGAACACTGAAGCTTTCTTT

V gene: TRBV24-1
clone size: -
J gene: TRBJ2-3
D gene: TRBD1
CDR3 protein: CATSDPGQGADTQYF
CDR3 DNA: TGTGCCACCAGTGATCCGGGACAGGGGGCCGATACGCAGTATTTT

V gene: TRBV24-1
clone size: -
J gene: TRBJ2-1
D gene: -
CDR3 protein: CATSDPGVDEQFF
CDR3 DNA: TGTGCCACCAGTGACCCAGGGGTGGATGAGCAGTTCTTC

V gene: TRBV7-9
clone size: few
J gene: TRBJ1-6
D gene: -
CDR3 protein: CASSLTGTSDSPLHF
CDR3 DNA: TGTGCCAGCAGCTTAACAGGGACAAGTGATTCACCCCTCCACTTT

V gene: TRBV19
clone size: -
J gene: TRBJ1-1
D gene: -
CDR3 protein: CASHHQGRMNTEAFF
CDR3 DNA: TGTGCCAGCCATCATCAGGGCCGAATGAACACTGAAGCTTTCTTT

V gene: TRBV27
clone size: -
J gene: TRBJ1-3
D gene: -
CDR3 protein: CASAQRGAGNTIYF
CDR3 DNA: TGTGCCAGCGCCCAGCGGGGAGCTGGAAACACCATATATTTT

V gene: TRBV19
clone size: few
J gene: TRBJ1-2
D gene: -
CDR3 protein: CASKGGVNYGYTF
CDR3 DNA: TGTGCCAGTAAAGGAGGGGTAAACTATGGCTACACCTTC

V gene: TRBV21-1
clone size: -
J gene: TRBJ1-1
D gene: -
CDR3 protein: CAPGRDYRSAFF
CDR3 DNA: TGTGCCCCCGGGAGGGATTATCGGAGCGCTTTCTTT

V gene: TRBV19
clone size: -
J gene: TRBJ2-1
D gene: -
CDR3 protein: CASTRYPGNNEQFF
CDR3 DNA: TGTGCCAGTACTCGATACCCGGGAAACAATGAGCAGTTCTTC

V gene: TRBV10-3
clone size: -
J gene: TRBJ2-3
D gene: TRBD1
CDR3 protein: CAISWDRGGTDTQYF
CDR3 DNA: TGTGCCATCAGCTGGGACAGGGGTGGCACAGATACGCAGTATTTT

V gene: TRBV5-1
clone size: -
J gene: TRBJ1-5
D gene: -
CDR3 protein: CASSLWAGEGQPQHF
CDR3 DNA: TGCGCCAGCAGCTTGTGGGCAGGGGAGGGTCAGCCCCAGCATTTT

V gene: TRBV19
clone size: few
J gene: TRBJ2-1
D gene: -
CDR3 protein: CASSPTRVNNEQFF
CDR3 DNA: TGTGCCAGTAGTCCCACCAGGGTTAACAATGAGCAGTTCTTC

V gene: TRBV11-3
clone size: once
J gene: TRBJ2-3
D gene: TRBD2
CDR3 protein: CASSPSGESTDTQYF
CDR3 DNA: TGTGCCAGCAGCCCCAGCGGGGAAAGCACAGATACGCAGTATTTT

V gene: TRBV19
clone size: -
J gene: TRBJ1-2
D gene: TRBD1
CDR3 protein: CASSIVGDRANGYTF
CDR3 DNA: TGTGCCAGTAGTATAGTAGGAGACAGGGCGAATGGCTACACCTTC

V gene: TRBV9
clone size: -
J gene: TRBJ2-1
D gene: TRBD1
CDR3 protein: CASSKTGDLNEQFF
CDR3 DNA: TGTGCCAGCAGCAAGACAGGGGACCTCAATGAGCAGTTCTTC

V gene: TRBV18
clone size: few
J gene: TRBJ2-1
D gene: -
CDR3 protein: CASSSTGNDNEQFF
CDR3 DNA: TGTGCCAGCTCATCCACAGGGAACGACAATGAGCAGTTCTTC

V gene: TRBV14
clone size: few
J gene: TRBJ2-1
D gene: -
CDR3 protein: CASSQGQIYNEQFF
CDR3 DNA: TGTGCCAGCAGCCAAGGACAGATTTACAATGAGCAGTTCTTC

V gene: TRBV4-1
clone size: -
J gene: TRBJ2-1
D gene: TRBD1
CDR3 protein: CASSQEAGQAYNEQFF
CDR3 DNA: TGCGCCAGCAGCCAAGAAGCAGGACAGGCTTACAATGAGCAGTTCTTC

V gene: TRBV5-8
clone size: -
J gene: TRBJ2-5
D gene: -
CDR3 protein: CASSLRDKETQYF
CDR3 DNA: TGTGCCAGCAGCTTGCGAGATAAAGAGACCCAGTACTTC

V gene: TRBV6-1
clone size: -
J gene: TRBJ1-5
D gene: TRBD1
CDR3 protein: CASSERGQGVAPQHF
CDR3 DNA: TGTGCCAGCAGTGAAAGGGGACAGGGAGTGGCGCCCCAGCATTTT

V gene: TRBV18
clone size: -
J gene: TRBJ2-2
D gene: -
CDR3 protein: CASSPFPGETGELFF
CDR3 DNA: TGTGCCAGCTCACCGTTTCCGGGGGAGACCGGGGAGCTGTTTTTT

V gene: TRBV14
clone size: -
J gene: TRBJ2-7
D gene: TRBD1
CDR3 protein: CASRRTGDSYEQYF
CDR3 DNA: TGTGCCAGCAGAAGGACAGGGGATTCCTACGAGCAGTACTTC

V gene: TRBV6-1
clone size: once
J gene: TRBJ1-5
D gene: -
CDR3 protein: CASSELTGGTQPQHF
CDR3 DNA: TGTGCCAGCAGTGAACTGACAGGTGGGACTCAGCCCCAGCATTTT

V gene: TRBV18
clone size: once
J gene: TRBJ1-2
D gene: -
CDR3 protein: CASSPLLVSSEVYGYTF
CDR3 DNA: TGTGCCAGCTCACCACTTTTGGTCAGCTCGGAGGTCTATGGCTACACCTTC

V gene: TRBV20-1
clone size: -
J gene: TRBJ1-2
D gene: -
CDR3 protein: CSALLRGGYTF
CDR3 DNA: TGCAGTGCTTTACTCAGGGGTGGCTACACCTTC

V gene: TRBV7-6
clone size: -
J gene: TRBJ2-1
D gene: -
CDR3 protein: CASSFDSYVYNEQFF
CDR3 DNA: TGTGCCAGCAGCTTCGACAGTTACGTCTACAATGAGCAGTTCTTC

V gene: TRBV5-6
clone size: -
J gene: TRBJ1-2
D gene: -
CDR3 protein: CASSLGFGTDYGYTF
CDR3 DNA: TGTGCCAGCAGCTTGGGATTCGGGACTGACTATGGCTACACCTTC